Shown below are 25 T cell receptor beta chains from a single sample sequenced in a study of Ad26.COV2.S vaccination and SARS-CoV-2 variants (dated by TCRdb to the early 2020s). The library was generated by the immunoSEQ multiplex PCR assay. TCRdb obtained this table from immuneACCESS and retained in-frame rearrangements with V and J assigned. These tables miss some clones; where compared with another copy, unresolved V genes account for less than half of the shortfall, and the remainder is unexplained. For this sample there are around 370,000 clones; around 92% appear just once. Under 5% of the sample goes to the ten largest clones. Explained via the paper, the time point label denotes: individuals recovered from natural SARS-CoV-2 infection. Sequences were derived from peripheral blood, sampled after recovery from COVID-19. The receptors stem from a human donor who had recovered from COVID-19.

A note on this clone: This sample also contains other DNA sequences that code for the same CDR3. The chain employs TRBV4-1 and TRBJ2-3, with a weak D call TRBD1 (6 bases). The CDR3 is made up of 15 amino acids. In germline, CDR1 is MGHRA, CDR2 YSYEKL. Trimming shortened V by 0 bases and J by 0 bases, and 7 bases separated the two germline ends. CDR3 region: CASSQDGQSTDTQYF. For the CDR3, the DNA is TGCGCCAGCAGCCAAGACGGACAGAGCACAGATACGCAGTATTTT.

The chain has TRBV27 and TRBJ2-7; the match to TRBD1 covers 9 bases. The CDR3 is 13 residues long. CDR1 and CDR2 (germline): MNHEY, SMNVEV (reference sequence). V dropped 3 bases and J dropped 8; count of bases not matched to a gene: 5. This CDR3 reads CASSLPNRGQQYF. CDR3 coding DNA: TGTGCCAGCAGTTTGCCCAACAGGGGGCAGCAGTACTTC.

This chain links TRBV5-1 with TRBJ1-2, with D unresolved. Germline V gives CDR1 SGHRS, CDR2 YFSETQ. The CDR3 consists of 15 residues. Trimming stripped 4 bases from V and 4 bases from J, with 17 bases between. DNA of the CDR3: TGCGCCAGCAGCCCAACTGGCGGGTCGGGCTATGGCTACACCTTC. This encodes CASSPTGGSGYGYTF.

The rearrangement uses TRBV2 and TRBJ2-1; 10 bases are a match to TRBD2. Germline CDR1 SNHLY, CDR2 FYNNEI. CDR3 length: 15 residues. V lost 4 bases to trimming and J lost 9 bases; unmatched junction nucleotides: 9. The CDR3 DNA is TGTGCCAGCAGTGCGGCGGTAGCGGGGGGTTCTGAGCAGTTCTTC. It translates to CASSAAVAGGSEQFF.

The chain is built from TRBV6-1 and TRBJ1-1; 12 bases are shared with TRBD1. V gave up 8 bases and J gave up 0 bases; unmatched junction bases: 4. The CDR3 covers 15 residues. CDR1 is MNHNS and CDR2 is SASEGT in the germline V gene. Here the CDR3 DNA reads TGTGCCAGCGTCGGGACAGGGGGCCTGAACACTGAAGCTTTCTTT. Its translation: CASVGTGGLNTEAFF.

The CDR3 DNA sequence: TGTGCCAGCAGTGACCGGGCGGGGAACACTGAAGCTTTCTTT. This encodes CASSDRAGNTEAFF. The rearrangement joins TRBV2 to TRBJ1-1; D remains ambiguous. This CDR3 spans 14 amino acids. The V end lost 3 bases, the J end lost 1 base, and 9 bases lay between the germline ends. CDR1 is SNHLY, CDR2 FYNNEI, per germline. The full variable domain, its missing parts supplied by reference TRBV2 and TRBJ1-1, is EPEVTQTPSHQVTQMGQEVILRCVPISNHLYFYWYRQILGQKVEFLVSFYNNEISEKSEIFDDQFSVERPDGSNFTLKIRSTKLEDSAMYFCASSDRAGNTEAFFGQGTRLTVV.

The chain joins TRBV18 to TRBJ1-2; 9 bases match TRBD1. Looked up from germline, CDR1 is KGHSH and CDR2 is LQKENI. The CDR3 consists of 14 residues. After removal of 2 bases from V and 4 bases from J, the junction contained 2 bases not matched to a gene. The CDR3 reads CASSPSTGGYGYTF. The CDR3 nucleotides are TGTGCCAGCTCACCATCGACAGGGGGCTATGGCTACACCTTC.

This chain links TRBV5-4 with TRBJ1-3; 7 bases match TRBD1. Germline V lookup: CDR1 SGHNT, CDR2 YYREEE (reference sequence). The CDR3 sequence is 15 residues long. The ends lost 5 bases at V and 0 bases at J; junction bases unmatched: 5. The CDR3 DNA sequence: TGTGCCAGCAGTAGGGACAGACGCTCTGGAAACACCATATATTTT. This sequence encodes CASSRDRRSGNTIYF.

The gene calls are TRBV11-2 and TRBJ2-3; maybe TRBD2 (6 bases). Germline V lookup: CDR1 SGHAT, CDR2 FQNNGV. The CDR3 covers 16 residues. The ends were cut back, 1 base at V and 0 bases at J, with 11 bases in the middle. CDR3 in amino acids: CASSLVGGTSTDTQYF. CDR3 sequence (DNA): TGTGCCAGCAGCTTAGTTGGGGGGACTAGCACAGATACGCAGTATTTT.

V and J are TRBV29-1 and TRBJ2-7, with 8 bases that match TRBD1. CDR1 and CDR2 (germline): SQVTM, ANQGSEA. The CDR3 is made up of 13 amino acids. V was clipped by 3 bases and J by 3 bases; unmatched bases: 4. CDR3 amino acids: CSVDGGQGYEQYF. In DNA form, the CDR3 reads TGCAGCGTTGATGGCGGACAGGGCTACGAGCAGTACTTC.

V gene TRBV6-5 combines with J gene TRBJ2-7; possible D gene TRBD1, 6 bases. Trimming shortened V by 6 bases and J by 1 base, and 16 bases separated the two germline ends. In germline, CDR1 is MNHEY, CDR2 SVGAGI. The CDR3 extends over 15 amino acids. This chain's CDR3 is CASSRLSTGSYEQYF. The DNA of the CDR3 is TGTGCCAGCAGCCGACTCTCGACAGGATCCTACGAGCAGTACTTC.

The chain employs TRBV6-5 and TRBJ1-2; D possibly corresponds to TRBD1 (6 bases). This CDR3 comprises 14 residues. V lost 2 bases and J lost 6, with 13 bases in between. CDR1 and CDR2 from the germline V gene are MNHEY and SVGAGI. The DNA for the CDR3 is TGTGCCAGCAGTTACGTTCCAGGGGTGGATGGCTACACCTTC. This gives the protein CASSYVPGVDGYTF.

For this clone: The same CDR3 also results from other DNA sequences found in this sample. V and J are TRBV7-9 and TRBJ2-7; no clear D gene. This CDR3 region has 11 residues. V was cut by 4 bases and J by 2 bases, with 3 bases left in between. Germline lookup yields CDR1 SEHNR and CDR2 FQNEAQ (reference sequence). The CDR3 nucleotides read TGTGCCAGCAGCTCTACCTACGAGCAGTACTTC. Protein product: CASSSTYEQYF.

CDR3 sequence reads: CASSFRSSGGASLNEQFF. The CDR3 nucleotides are TGTGCCAGCAGCTTTCGGTCTAGCGGGGGGGCTAGTCTAAATGAGCAGTTCTTC. The rearrangement links TRBV7-2 to TRBJ2-1; 12 bases match TRBD2. Trimming at V came to 3 bases and at J to 7 bases, leaving 13 bases not matched to a gene. This CDR3 comprises 18 residues. Looked up from germline, CDR1 is SGHTA and CDR2 is FQGNSA.

The chain employs TRBV9 and TRBJ1-3; D is perhaps TRBD1 (5 bases). The V end lost 4 bases, the J end lost 4 bases, and 12 bases lay between the germline ends. CDR1 and CDR2 from the germline V gene are SGDLS and YYNGEE. CDR3 length: 14 amino acids. The CDR3 DNA reads as TGTGCCAGCAGCCTCAGGGCGTCCGGAAACACCATATATTTT. Translating it yields CASSLRASGNTIYF.

This rearrangement joins TRBV27 to TRBJ2-7; D may be TRBD1 (6 bases). V lost 2 bases and J 3 bases, leaving 14 bases between the germline ends. Germline CDR1 reads MNHEY; CDR2 reads SMNVEV (reference sequence). The CDR3 is 15 residues long. CDR3 bases: TGTGCCAGCAGTTTAAAGGGGCAGGGGCGCTACGAGCAGTACTTC. It is translated as CASSLKGQGRYEQYF.

The chain is built from TRBV2 and TRBJ1-1, with a tentative D call TRBD1 (6 bases). V lost 6 bases, J lost 6 bases, and 14 bases lay in between. Germline CDR1 and CDR2: SNHLY and FYNNEI. This CDR3 comprises 13 residues. CDR3 sequence: CASRTTGFAEAFF. In DNA, the CDR3 is TGTGCCAGCAGGACAACAGGGTTCGCTGAAGCTTTCTTT.

CDR3 sequence: CASSSSGGGTEAFF. The CDR3 DNA reads as TGTGCCAGCAGCTCAAGTGGGGGAGGCACTGAAGCTTTCTTT. V gene TRBV9 combines with J gene TRBJ1-1, with D possibly TRBD1 on 5 matching bases. Per the germline V gene, CDR1 is SGDLS and CDR2 is YYNGEE. The CDR3 length is 14 residues. Trimming left V 4 bases short and J 4 bases short, with 14 bases between.

The chain is built from TRBV7-2 and TRBJ2-5; D gene ambiguous. The germline CDR1 and CDR2 sequences are SGHTA and FQGNSA. V was trimmed by 2 bases and J by 1 base, leaving 8 bases between them. This CDR3 has 14 residues. CDR3 nucleotides: TGTGCCAGCAGCTTATCGGATATCCAAGAGACCCAGTACTTC. This gives the protein CASSLSDIQETQYF.

This clone was observed once. V is TRBV13 and J is TRBJ2-7, with D maybe TRBD1 (6 bases). This CDR3 has 14 residues. The germline V gene has CDR1 PRHDT and CDR2 FYEKMQ (reference sequence). V gave up 5 bases and J gave up 2 bases, with 13 bases separating them. The CDR3 DNA sequence: TGTGCCAGCAGCACTAGAGGGGGAACCTACGAGCAGTACTTC. It yields the protein CASSTRGGTYEQYF.

The rearrangement uses TRBV19 and TRBJ1-2; D is ambiguous. V lost 10 bases and J lost 2, with 20 bases in between. The CDR3 covers 15 residues. From germline, CDR1 is LNHDA and CDR2 SQIVND (reference sequence). CDR3 nucleotide sequence: TGTGCCACCTTGGAAACTCGAAGGGCGAACTATGGCTACACCTTC. Its protein product is CATLETRRANYGYTF. Using reference TRBV19 and TRBJ1-2 for the parts outside the CDR3, the full variable domain is DGGITQSPKYLFRKEGQNVTLSCEQNLNHDAMYWYRQDPGQGLRLIYYSQIVNDFQKGDIAEGYSVSREKKESFPLTVTSAQKNPTAFYLCATLETRRANYGYTFGSGTRLTVV.

The V gene is TRBV6-2 or TRBV6-3, the J gene TRBJ1-3; possibly TRBD1 for D (6 bases). The CDR3 sequence is 16 residues long. Per germline, CDR1 MNHEY and CDR2 SVGEGT. Trimming stripped 5 bases from V and 0 bases from J, with 14 bases between. The CDR3 nucleotides read TGTGCCAGCAGTCAACGGGGGCCGAGCTCTGGAAACACCATATATTTT. Its protein product is CASSQRGPSSGNTIYF.

The chain recombines TRBV19 with TRBJ2-3, with TRBD2 as a possible D gene (5 bases). CDR1 and CDR2 from the germline V gene are LNHDA and SQIVND (reference sequence). The CDR3 length is 13 residues. With 7 bases removed from V and 6 bases from J, the gap between germline ends came to 14 bases. DNA of the CDR3: TGTGCCAGTACGAGCGGAGAGGAGGATACGCAGTATTTT. Protein sequence: CASTSGEEDTQYF.

V gene TRBV7-9 combines with J gene TRBJ1-2; D remains ambiguous. The CDR3 loop spans 13 amino acids. Germline V gene sequence: CDR1 SEHNR, CDR2 FQNEAQ (reference sequence). Trimming took 6 bases from V and 0 from J, leaving 8 bases between them. CDR3 sequence (DNA): TGTGCCAGCAGTGAGAGAGCTAACTATGGCTACACCTTC. Amino acids: CASSERANYGYTF.

CDR3 sequence (DNA): TGTGCCAGTAGTGGGGGAACTAATGAAAAACTGTTTTTT. Translated, it gives CASSGGTNEKLFF. The chain couples TRBV19 to TRBJ1-4, with D maybe TRBD1 (5 bases). Trimming left V 5 bases short and J 1 base short, with 5 bases between. The CDR3 is 13 amino acids. CDR1 is LNHDA, CDR2 SQIVND, per germline (reference sequence).